A selection of T cell receptor beta chains follows, all from one sample in a study of CD8+CD57+ T cells in acquired aplastic anemia. TCRdb ran MiXCR on the reads and lists one entry per CDR3 protein. The sample comprises approximately 380,000 distinct CDR3 sequences, 65% to 80% of which are singletons, and less than 4% rests with the top ten. Sequences were obtained from sorted CD4+, CD8+, or CD8+CD57+ T cells (not recorded which) from PBMCs. The receptor set was obtained from a human donor in good health, serving as a control. Each CDR3 is given without its conserved first and last residue.

>TRBV6-4|TRBJ2-7
ASSEPRDEQY
>TRBV19|TRBJ1-2
ASSTGGRYGYT
>TRBV5-1|TRBJ2-7
ASSWGQGSTYEQY
>TRBV25-1|TRBJ1-3
ASSSYSGNTIY
>TRBV7-3|TRBJ2-5
ASSSRILQETQY
>TRBV5-1|TRBJ1-3
ASSLGGGYTLGNTIY
>TRBV20-1|TRBJ2-7
SARAGGTVFSYEQY
>TRBV5-1|TRBJ1-2
ASSFNVGSHSYGYT
>TRBV7-2|TRBJ2-2
ASSWGGLNTGQLF
>TRBV10-3|TRBJ2-5
ATRMSYGQY
>TRBV5-1|TRBJ1-6
ASSLVRSPPH
>TRBV4-2|TRBJ2-2
ASSQEGGANTGELF
>TRBV7-3|TRBJ1-6
ASSIDASDSPHN
>TRBV5-8|TRBJ1-5
ASSLSPHQPQH
>TRBV6-1|TRBJ1-6
ASSVSTGNAELPLH
>TRBV11-2|TRBJ2-5
ASSLGQGEY
>TRBV6-2/TRBV6-3|TRBJ1-6
ASIGQGRNNSPLH
>TRBV4-1|TRBJ1-2
ASSASQGQGAPYGYT
>TRBV9|TRBJ1-5
ASKNRDVSNQHQH
>TRBV7-3|TRBJ2-5
ASSSTGARGQGTQY
>TRBV20-1|TRBJ1-2
SDSSRQDIYGYT
>TRBV7-2|TRBJ2-6
ASSLVATRKFGAANVLT
>TRBV19|TRBJ2-3
ASSPGGGTGGTDTQY
>TRBV20-1|TRBJ1-5
SAREPGACGNQPQH
>TRBV20-1|TRBJ1-6
SARQTGSYNSPLH
>TRBV5-1|TRBJ1-3
ASSLGFLRGVGSGNTVY
>TRBV19|TRBJ2-1
ASGIDVGRPSYNEQF
>TRBV7-9|TRBJ2-7
ASSIRTIGWAQS
>TRBV12-3/TRBV12-4|TRBJ2-3
ASSHTPQGMDTQY
>TRBV10-3|TRBJ1-4
AISDPGSSEKIL
>TRBV29-1|TRBJ2-1
SVKTGGQYNEQF
>TRBV10-3|TRBJ2-1
AISARVDEQF
>TRBV7-7|-
ASSFASLSEAF
>TRBV5-4|TRBJ2-3
ASSMGRADTQY
>TRBV20-1|TRBJ1-1
SAREGAPLNTEAF
>TRBV7-2|TRBJ1-1
ASSLADRVAEAQ
>TRBV9|TRBJ1-1
ASRGRSNTEAF
>TRBV12-3/TRBV12-4|TRBJ2-7
ASSIVVLEQY
>TRBV6-2/TRBV6-3|TRBJ2-7
ASRATGGSYEQY
>TRBV9|TRBJ1-6
ASSVERPNTGEH
>TRBV10-3|TRBJ2-7
ASSASRATDTQY
>TRBV7-2|TRBJ1-1
ASRKSGSTSSTS
>TRBV20-1|TRBJ2-5
SARDPAMNN
>TRBV5-1|TRBJ1-1
ASSLGGAHTEAF
>TRBV11-3|TRBJ2-6
ASSLDLSGANVLT
>TRBV10-3|TRBJ1-6
AITGVANSPLH
>TRBV2|TRBJ2-4
ATSAGQGPTCAKNIQY
>TRBV20-1|TRBJ1-6
SARALAATDSPLH
>TRBV29-1|TRBJ1-1
SVEGTRGHTEAF
>TRBV9|TRBJ2-7
ASSLGSGRSPQY
>TRBV25-1|TRBJ2-7
ASSDTSDREQY